This TCR beta chain was identified in a study of blood T cell repertoires in COVID-19. Study-wide context: Acute and convalescent COVID-19 specimens originated in the United States, Italy and Spain. The cDNA or gDNA used as material had been derived from T cells, B-cell-depleted T cells, or PBMCs.

The V gene's germline CDR1 is KGHSH and CDR2 LQKENI. The CDR3 consists of 16 residues. V lost 1 base and J lost 8, with 17 bases in between. In the authors' workflow: Estimates of nucleated cell counts were drawn from the amplification of reference gene primers. Generated by immunoSEQ multiplex PCR, the TCRdb table keeps only in-frame clones and is missing some. Clone size and V and J calls were adopted from that table, with D and trimming inferred from the DNA. This sample has approximately 68,000 clones, with 70% to 90% found just once. V gene TRBV18 combines with J gene TRBJ2-2, with a possible D match to TRBD2 (7 bases). This TCR came from a man in his 70s with active or convalescent COVID-19. The sequenced sample was peripheral blood. The CDR3 sequence: CASSPLSRGASGELFF. CDR3 bases: TGTGCCAGCTCACCACTAAGCCGGGGGGCGTCGGGGGAGCTGTTTTTT.